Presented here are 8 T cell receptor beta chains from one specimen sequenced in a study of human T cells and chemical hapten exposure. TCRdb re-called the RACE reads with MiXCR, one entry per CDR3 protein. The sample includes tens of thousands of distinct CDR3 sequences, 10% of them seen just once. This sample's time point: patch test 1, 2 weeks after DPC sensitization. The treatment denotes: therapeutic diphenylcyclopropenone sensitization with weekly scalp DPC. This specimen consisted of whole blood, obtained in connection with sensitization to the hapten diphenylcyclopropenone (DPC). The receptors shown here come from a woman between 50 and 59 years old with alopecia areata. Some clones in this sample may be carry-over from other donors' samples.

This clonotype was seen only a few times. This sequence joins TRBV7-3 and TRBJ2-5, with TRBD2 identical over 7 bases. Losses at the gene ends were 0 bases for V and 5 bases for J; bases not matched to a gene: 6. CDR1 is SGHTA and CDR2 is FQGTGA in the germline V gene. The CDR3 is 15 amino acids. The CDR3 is CASSLTREGRETQYF. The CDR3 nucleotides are TGTGCCAGCAGCTTAACCAGGGAGGGGAGGGAGACCCAGTACTTC.

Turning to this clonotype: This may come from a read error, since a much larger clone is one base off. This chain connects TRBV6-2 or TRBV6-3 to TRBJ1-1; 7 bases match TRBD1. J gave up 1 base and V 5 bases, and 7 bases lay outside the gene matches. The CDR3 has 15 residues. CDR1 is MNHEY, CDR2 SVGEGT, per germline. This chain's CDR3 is CASSEGQTTNTEAFF. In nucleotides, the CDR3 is TGTGCCAGCAGTGAGGGACAGACCACGAACACTGAAGCTTTCTTT.

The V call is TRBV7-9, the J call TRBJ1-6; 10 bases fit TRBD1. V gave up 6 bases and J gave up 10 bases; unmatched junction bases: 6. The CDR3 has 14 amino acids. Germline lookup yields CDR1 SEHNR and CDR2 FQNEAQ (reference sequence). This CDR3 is CASSRDRGYSPLHF. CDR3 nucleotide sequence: TGTGCCAGCAGTCGGGACAGGGGATACTCACCCCTCCACTTT.

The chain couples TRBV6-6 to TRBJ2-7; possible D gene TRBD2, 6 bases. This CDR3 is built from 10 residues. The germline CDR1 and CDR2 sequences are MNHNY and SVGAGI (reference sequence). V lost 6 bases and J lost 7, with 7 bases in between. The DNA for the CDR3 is TGTGCCAGCAGAGGGACTGAGCAGTACTTC. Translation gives CASRGTEQYF.

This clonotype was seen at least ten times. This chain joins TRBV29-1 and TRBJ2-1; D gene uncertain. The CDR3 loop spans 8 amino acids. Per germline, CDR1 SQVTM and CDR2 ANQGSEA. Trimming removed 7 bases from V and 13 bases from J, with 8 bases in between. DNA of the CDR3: TGCAGCGCCGGATTTCAGTTCTTC. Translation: CSAGFQFF.

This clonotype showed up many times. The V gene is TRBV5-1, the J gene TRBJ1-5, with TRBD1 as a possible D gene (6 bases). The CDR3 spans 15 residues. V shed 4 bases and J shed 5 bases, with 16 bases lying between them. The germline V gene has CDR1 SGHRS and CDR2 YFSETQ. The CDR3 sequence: CASSSSGETYQPQHF. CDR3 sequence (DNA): TGCGCCAGCAGCAGTTCAGGGGAAACCTATCAGCCCCAGCATTTT.

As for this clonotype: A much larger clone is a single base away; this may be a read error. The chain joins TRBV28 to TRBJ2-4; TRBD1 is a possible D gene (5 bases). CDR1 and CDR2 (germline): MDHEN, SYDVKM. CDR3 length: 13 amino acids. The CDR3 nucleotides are TGTGCCAGCAGTTCAGGGTCCAAAAACATTCAGAACTTC. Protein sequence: CASSSGSKNIQNF.

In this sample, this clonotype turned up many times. The CDR3 sequence is CASSIGLAGRRDTQYF. The DNA for the CDR3 is TGTGCCAGCAGTATCGGACTAGCGGGACGCAGAGATACGCAGTATTTT. This chain links TRBV6-5 with TRBJ2-3; 12 bases line up with TRBD2. Trimming removed 5 bases from V and 5 bases from J; junction bases left unmatched: 8. The CDR3 runs 16 residues. CDR1 and CDR2 from the germline V gene are MNHEY and SVGAGI.